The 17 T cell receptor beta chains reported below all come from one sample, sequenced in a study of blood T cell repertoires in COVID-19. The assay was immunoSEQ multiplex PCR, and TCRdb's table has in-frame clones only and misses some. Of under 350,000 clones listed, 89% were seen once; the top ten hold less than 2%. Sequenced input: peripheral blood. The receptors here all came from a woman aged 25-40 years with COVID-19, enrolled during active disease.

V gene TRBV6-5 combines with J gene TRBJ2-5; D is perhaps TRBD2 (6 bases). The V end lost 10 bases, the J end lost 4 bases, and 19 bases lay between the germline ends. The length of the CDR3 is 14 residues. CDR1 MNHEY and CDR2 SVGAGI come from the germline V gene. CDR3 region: CAILAWGDGETQYF. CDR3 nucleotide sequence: TGTGCCATCCTTGCCTGGGGGGACGGAGAGACCCAGTACTTC.

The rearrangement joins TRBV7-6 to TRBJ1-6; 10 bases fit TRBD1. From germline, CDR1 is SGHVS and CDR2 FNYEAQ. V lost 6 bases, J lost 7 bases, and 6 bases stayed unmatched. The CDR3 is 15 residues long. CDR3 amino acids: CASSFDRGLNSPLHF. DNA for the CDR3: TGTGCCAGCAGTTTTGACAGGGGGCTGAATTCACCCCTCCACTTT.

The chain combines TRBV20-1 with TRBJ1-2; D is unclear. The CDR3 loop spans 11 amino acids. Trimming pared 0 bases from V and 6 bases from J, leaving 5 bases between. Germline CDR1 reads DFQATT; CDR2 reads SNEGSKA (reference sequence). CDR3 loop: CSARDPNGYTF. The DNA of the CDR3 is TGCAGTGCTAGAGATCCCAATGGCTACACCTTC.

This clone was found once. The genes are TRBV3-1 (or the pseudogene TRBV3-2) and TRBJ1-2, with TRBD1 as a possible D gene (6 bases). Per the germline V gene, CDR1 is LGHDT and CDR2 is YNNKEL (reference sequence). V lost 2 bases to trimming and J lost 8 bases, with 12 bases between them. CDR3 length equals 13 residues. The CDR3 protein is CASSQRAGVGYTF. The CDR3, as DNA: TGTGCCAGCAGCCAACGGGCAGGGGTCGGCTACACCTTC.

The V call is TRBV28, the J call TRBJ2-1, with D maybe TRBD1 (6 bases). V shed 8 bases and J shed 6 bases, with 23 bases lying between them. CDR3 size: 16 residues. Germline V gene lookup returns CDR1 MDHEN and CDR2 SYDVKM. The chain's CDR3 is CASPKWAGDSRNEQFF. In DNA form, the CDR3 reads TGTGCCAGCCCTAAATGGGCAGGGGATTCGCGCAATGAGCAGTTCTTC.

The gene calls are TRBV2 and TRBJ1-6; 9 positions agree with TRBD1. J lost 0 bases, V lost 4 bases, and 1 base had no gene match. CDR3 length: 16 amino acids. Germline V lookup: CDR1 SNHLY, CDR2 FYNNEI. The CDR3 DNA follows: TGTGCCAGCAGTGCGGACAGGGGCTCCTATAATTCACCCCTCCACTTT. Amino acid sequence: CASSADRGSYNSPLHF.

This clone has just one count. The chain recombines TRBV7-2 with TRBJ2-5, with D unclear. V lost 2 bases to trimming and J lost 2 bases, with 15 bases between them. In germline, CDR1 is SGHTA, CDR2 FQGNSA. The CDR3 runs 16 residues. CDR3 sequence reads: CASSLRYRVGQETQYF. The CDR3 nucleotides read TGTGCCAGCAGCTTAAGGTACAGAGTGGGTCAAGAGACCCAGTACTTC.

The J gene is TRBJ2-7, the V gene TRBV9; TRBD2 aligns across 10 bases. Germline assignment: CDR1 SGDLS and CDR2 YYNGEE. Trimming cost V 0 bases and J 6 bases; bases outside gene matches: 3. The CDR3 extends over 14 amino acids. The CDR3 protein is CASSVAASGGEQYF. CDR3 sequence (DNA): TGTGCCAGCAGCGTAGCGGCTAGCGGGGGCGAGCAGTACTTC.

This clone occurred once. The CDR3: CASSGQGVYFEAFF. As DNA, the CDR3 is TGTGCCAGCAGCGGACAGGGGGTTTATTTTGAAGCTTTCTTT. The gene calls are TRBV5-6 and TRBJ1-1; 10 positions match TRBD1. The CDR3 has 14 residues. V lost 4 bases, J lost 7 bases, and 7 bases stayed unmatched. Germline CDR1 and CDR2: SGHDT and YYEEEE. Full variable domain (outside the CDR3, taken from reference TRBV5-6 and TRBJ1-1): DAGVTQSPTHLIKTRGQQVTLRCSPKSGHDTVSWYQQALGQGPQFIFQYYEEEERQRGNFPDRFSGHQFPNYSSELNVNALLLGDSALYLCASSGQGVYFEAFFGQGTRLTVV.

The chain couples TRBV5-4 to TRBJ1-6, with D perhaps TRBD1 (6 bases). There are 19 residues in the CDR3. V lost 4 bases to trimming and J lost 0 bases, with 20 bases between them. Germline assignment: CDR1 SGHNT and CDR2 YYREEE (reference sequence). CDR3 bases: TGTGCCAGCAGCGACCGGACAGTTACCCTTAGCTCCTATAATTCACCCCTCCACTTT. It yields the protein CASSDRTVTLSSYNSPLHF.

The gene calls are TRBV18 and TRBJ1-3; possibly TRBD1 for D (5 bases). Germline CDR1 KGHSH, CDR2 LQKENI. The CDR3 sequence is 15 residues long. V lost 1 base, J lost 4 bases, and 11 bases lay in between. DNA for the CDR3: TGTGCCAGCTCACCACGGCAGGGAGGAGGAAACACCATATATTTT. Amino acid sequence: CASSPRQGGGNTIYF.

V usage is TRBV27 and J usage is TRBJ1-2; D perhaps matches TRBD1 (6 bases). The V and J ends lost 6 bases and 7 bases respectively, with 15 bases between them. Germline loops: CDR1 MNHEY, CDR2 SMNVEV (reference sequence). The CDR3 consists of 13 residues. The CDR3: CASRARGSGGYTF. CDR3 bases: TGTGCCAGCAGGGCGAGGGGGTCGGGTGGCTACACCTTC.

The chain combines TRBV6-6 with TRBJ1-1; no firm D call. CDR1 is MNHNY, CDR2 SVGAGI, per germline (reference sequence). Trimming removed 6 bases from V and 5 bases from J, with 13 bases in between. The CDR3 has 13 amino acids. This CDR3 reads CASRRTRETEAFF. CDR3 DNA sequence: TGTGCCAGCAGACGTACTCGGGAAACTGAAGCTTTCTTT.

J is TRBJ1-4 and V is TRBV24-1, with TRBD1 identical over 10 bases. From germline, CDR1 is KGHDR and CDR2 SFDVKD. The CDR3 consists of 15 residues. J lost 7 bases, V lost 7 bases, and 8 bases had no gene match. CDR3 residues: CATRVPGQGCEKLFF. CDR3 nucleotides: TGTGCCACCAGGGTCCCGGGACAGGGGTGTGAAAAACTGTTTTTT.

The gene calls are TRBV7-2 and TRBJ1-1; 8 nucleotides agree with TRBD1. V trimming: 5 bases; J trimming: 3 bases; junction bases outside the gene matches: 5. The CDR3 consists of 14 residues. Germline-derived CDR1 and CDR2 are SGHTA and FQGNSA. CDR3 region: CASSISQGDTEAFF. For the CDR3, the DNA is TGTGCCAGCAGCATATCACAGGGGGACACTGAAGCTTTCTTT.

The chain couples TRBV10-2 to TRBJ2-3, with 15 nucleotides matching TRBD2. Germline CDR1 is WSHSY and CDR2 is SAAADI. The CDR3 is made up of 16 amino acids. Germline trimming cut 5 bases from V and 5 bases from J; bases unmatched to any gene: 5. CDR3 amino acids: CASSIGLAGGQDTQYF. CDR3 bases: TGCGCCAGCAGTATAGGACTAGCGGGGGGGCAAGATACGCAGTATTTT.

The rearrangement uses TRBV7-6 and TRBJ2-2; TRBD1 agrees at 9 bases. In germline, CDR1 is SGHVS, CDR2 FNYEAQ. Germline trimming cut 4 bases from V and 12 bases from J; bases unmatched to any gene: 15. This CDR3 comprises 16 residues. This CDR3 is CASSSAAGQGNPKLFF. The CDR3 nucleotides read TGTGCCAGCAGCTCCGCGGCTGGACAGGGGAATCCTAAGCTGTTTTTT. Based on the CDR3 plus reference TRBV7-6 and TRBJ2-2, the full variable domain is GAGVSQSPRYKVTKRGQDVALRCDPISGHVSLYWYRQALGQGPEFLTYFNYEAQQDKSGLPNDRFSAERPEGSISTLTIQRTEQRDSAMYRCASSSAAGQGNPKLFFGEGSRLTVL.